This TCR beta chain was identified during a study of glioma-infiltrating T cells after dendritic cell vaccination. Looking at the study overall: Samples are from glioblastoma patients in Phase I and II dendritic cell vaccine trials. Patients received three intradermal dendritic cell vaccine injections at biweekly intervals.

TCRdb keeps only in-frame clones here, not all; method: immunoSEQ multiplex PCR. The sample has roughly 100,000 clones; nearly 90% are singletons. Time point indicated: after dendritic cell vaccination, including at tumor progression/relapse. Fresh-frozen tumor tissue and more than two years of survival data were available for all. Germline CDR1 reads SNHLY; CDR2 reads FYNNEI. The CDR3 runs 15 residues. With 5 bases removed from V and 0 bases from J, the gap between germline ends came to 11 bases. The specimen comprised blood, sampled after dendritic cell vaccination. The rearrangement links TRBV2 to TRBJ2-1, with a possible D match to TRBD2 (6 bases). The clonotype comes from a human donor with glioblastoma. The CDR3 protein is CASSLAVFSYNEQFF. Written as DNA, the CDR3 is TGTGCCAGCAGTTTAGCGGTGTTCTCCTACAATGAGCAGTTCTTC.